The 16 T cell receptor beta chains reported below all come from one sample, sequenced in a study of CD8 T cells in ankylosing spondylitis. A single record per CDR3 protein comes from TCRdb applying MiXCR to the 5' RACE reads. Altogether about 130,000 distinct CDR3 sequences are present, over 9.5% being singletons, with the ten largest covering less than 5%. The sequenced material came from blood, either unsorted or a sorted T cell fraction (not recorded which). The receptor source for this set is a female donor with ankylosing spondylitis or in good health (not recorded which).

There are many counts of this clonotype. The chain links TRBV20-1 to TRBJ2-7; D may be TRBD1 (6 bases). V lost 8 bases and J lost 2, with 16 bases in between. Germline V gene sequence: CDR1 DFQATT, CDR2 SNEGSKA (reference sequence). The CDR3 loop spans 13 amino acids. The chain's CDR3 is CSIPGRGTYEQYF. The CDR3 nucleotides are TGCAGTATCCCGGGCAGGGGAACCTACGAGCAGTACTTC.

This clonotype was seen repeatedly, ten times or more. Here the CDR3 reads CASSLPSYEQYF. The CDR3 region has the DNA TGTGCCAGCAGCTTGCCTTCCTACGAGCAGTACTTC. The chain carries TRBV5-5 and TRBJ2-7; no definite D call. V was shortened by 1 base and J by 1 base, with 3 bases between the two germline ends. Germline V gene lookup returns CDR1 SGHKS and CDR2 YYEKEE (reference sequence). The CDR3 is 12 residues long.

This clonotype came up many times. The chain joins TRBV18 to TRBJ2-3, with D possibly matching TRBD2 (6 bases). The CDR3 has 15 residues. Germline assignment: CDR1 KGHSH and CDR2 LQKENI. Trimming stripped 1 base from V and 6 bases from J, with 14 bases between. The CDR3 region is CASSPRLELGDTQYF. CDR3 in DNA: TGTGCCAGCTCACCACGACTAGAATTGGGCGATACGCAGTATTTT.

This clonotype showed up just a few times. A single base separates this from a much larger clone, so it may be a read error. The chain couples TRBV7-2 to TRBJ1-2; 9 positions agree with TRBD1. Losses at the gene ends were 5 bases for V and 7 bases for J; bases not matched to a gene: 5. Looked up from germline, CDR1 is SGHTA and CDR2 is FQGNSA. The CDR3 totals 13 residues. The CDR3 DNA sequence: TGTGCCAGCAGCCCCGGGACAGGGATTGGCTACACCTTC. It is translated as CASSPGTGIGYTF.

This clonotype has ten or more counts. The chain employs TRBV20-1 and TRBJ1-2; the match to TRBD1 covers 8 bases. CDR1 is DFQATT, CDR2 SNEGSKA, per germline (reference sequence). J lost 0 bases, V lost 5 bases, and 14 bases had no gene match. This CDR3 has 17 residues. The CDR3 sequence is CSADYIPEQGANYGYTF. In DNA, the CDR3 is TGCAGTGCTGACTACATCCCTGAACAGGGGGCTAACTATGGCTACACCTTC.

The chain links TRBV5-6 to TRBJ1-1; no definite D call. V lost 0 bases to trimming and J lost 6 bases, with 3 bases between them. In germline, CDR1 is SGHDT, CDR2 YYEEEE. The CDR3 length is 11 residues. The DNA for the CDR3 is TGTGCCAGCAGCTTGGGGGCTGAAGCTTTCTTT. Translated, it gives CASSLGAEAFF.

This clonotype was observed at least ten times. This sequence joins TRBV2 and TRBJ1-5; TRBD1 might be the D (6 bases). Germline CDR1 is SNHLY and CDR2 is FYNNEI. Trimming removed 6 bases from V and 15 bases from J, with 18 bases in between. The CDR3 sequence is 12 residues long. CDR3 residues: CASSPAEEGGHF. The CDR3 nucleotides read TGTGCCAGCAGCCCCGCGGAGGAGGGGGGGCATTTT.

This clonotype showed up many times. V usage is TRBV5-1 and J usage is TRBJ2-1; 11 nucleotides match TRBD2. Germline V gives CDR1 SGHRS, CDR2 YFSETQ. This CDR3 has 17 amino acids. V shed 0 bases, J shed 6 bases, and the junction held 8 bases outside the gene matches. The CDR3 coding sequence is TGCGCCAGCAGCTTGGAGATTCTAGCGGGGGGCCCCAATGAGCAGTTCTTC. Protein: CASSLEILAGGPNEQFF.

This clonotype was detected ten times or more. V usage is TRBV11-1 and J usage is TRBJ2-1, with D uncertain. The CDR3 runs 18 residues. Between the trimmed V and J ends, which lost 2 bases and 3 bases, there was a span of 20 bases. The germline V gene encodes CDR1 SGHAT and CDR2 FQDESV (reference sequence). DNA for the CDR3: TGTGCCAGCAGCTTAAGGAGTGTTAATTTGATGAGCTACAATGAGCAGTTCTTC. Encoded protein: CASSLRSVNLMSYNEQFF.

This clonotype was seen many times. J is TRBJ2-7 and V is TRBV20-1; D may correspond to TRBD1 or TRBD2 (5 bases each). The CDR3 sequence is 13 residues long. Germline V gene sequence: CDR1 DFQATT, CDR2 SNEGSKA (reference sequence). V was clipped by 3 bases and J by 5 bases, with 14 bases between them. CDR3: CSASMGEWHEQYF. The CDR3 DNA is TGCAGTGCTAGTATGGGGGAGTGGCACGAGCAGTACTTC.

The sample holds many counts of this clonotype. The rearrangement uses TRBV20-1 and TRBJ2-2, with 12 bases lining up with TRBD2. The CDR3 totals 15 residues. V trimming: 5 bases; J trimming: 7 bases; junction bases outside the gene matches: 8. Looked up from germline, CDR1 is DFQATT and CDR2 is SNEGSKA (reference sequence). The CDR3 region is CSAPLAGGHNGELFF. CDR3 DNA sequence: TGCAGTGCTCCCCTAGCGGGGGGGCATAACGGGGAGCTGTTTTTT.

This clonotype has ten or more counts. The chain recombines TRBV11-2 with TRBJ2-7; tentative D call: TRBD1 (5 bases). Germline loops: CDR1 SGHAT, CDR2 FQNNGV. The V end lost 6 bases, the J end lost 6 bases, and 12 bases lay between the germline ends. This CDR3 is 12 amino acids long. CDR3 amino acids: CASRDIISEQYF. The CDR3 coding sequence is TGTGCCAGCAGGGACATTATCAGCGAGCAGTACTTC.

This clonotype was seen a few times. The genes are TRBV7-2 and TRBJ2-3; D gene unclear. This CDR3 spans 12 amino acids. V was pared by 7 bases and J by 2 bases, with 7 bases between. The germline V gene encodes CDR1 SGHTA and CDR2 FQGNSA. The CDR3, as DNA: TGTGCCAGCACCCCACCCACAGATACGCAGTATTTT. This gives the protein CASTPPTDTQYF.

There are many counts of this clonotype. CDR3 nucleotides: TGTGCCATCAGTCTAGCGGGAGCCCAAGGGAATGAGCAGTTCTTC. Its translation is CAISLAGAQGNEQFF. This rearrangement joins TRBV10-3 to TRBJ2-1, with 10 positions matching TRBD2. CDR3 size: 15 residues. Trimming took 5 bases from V and 7 from J; bases not matched to a gene: 8. Germline V gene lookup returns CDR1 ENHRY and CDR2 SYGVKD.

This clonotype was recorded at least ten times. The chain has TRBV9 and TRBJ2-3; no firm D call. The V end was cut by 0 bases, the J end by 0 bases, with 8 bases between. Looked up from germline, CDR1 is SGDLS and CDR2 is YYNGEE. This CDR3 is 15 amino acids long. CDR3: CASSVERTSTDTQYF. The DNA of the CDR3 is TGTGCCAGCAGCGTAGAGAGGACCAGCACAGATACGCAGTATTTT.

This clonotype was seen at least ten times. The genes are TRBV5-5 and TRBJ2-5, with D tentatively TRBD1 (5 bases). This CDR3 has 16 residues. Germline assignment: CDR1 SGHKS and CDR2 YYEKEE (reference sequence). Trimming stripped 0 bases from V and 0 bases from J, with 12 bases between. The CDR3 DNA sequence: TGTGCCAGCAGCTTGGGACCAGGGATGAACCAAGAGACCCAGTACTTC. Translating gives CASSLGPGMNQETQYF.